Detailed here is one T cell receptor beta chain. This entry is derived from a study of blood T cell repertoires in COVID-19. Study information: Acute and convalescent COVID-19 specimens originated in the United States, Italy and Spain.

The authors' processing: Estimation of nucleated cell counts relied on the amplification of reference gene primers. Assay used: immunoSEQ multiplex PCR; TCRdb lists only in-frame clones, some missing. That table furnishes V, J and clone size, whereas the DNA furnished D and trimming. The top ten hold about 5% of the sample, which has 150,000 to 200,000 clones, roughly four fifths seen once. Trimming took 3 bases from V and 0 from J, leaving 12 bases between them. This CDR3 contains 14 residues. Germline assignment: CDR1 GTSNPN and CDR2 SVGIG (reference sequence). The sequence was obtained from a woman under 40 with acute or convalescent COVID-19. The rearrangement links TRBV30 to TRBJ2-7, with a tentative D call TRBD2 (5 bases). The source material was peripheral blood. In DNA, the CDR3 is TGTGCCTGGAGGGGCGGGCCCAGCTCCTACGAGCAGTACTTC. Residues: CAWRGGPSSYEQYF. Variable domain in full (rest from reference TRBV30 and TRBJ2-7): SQTIHQWPATLVQPVGSPLSLECTVEGTSNPNLYWYRQAAGRGLQLLFYSVGIGQISSEVPQNLSASRPQDRQFILSSKKLLLSDSGFYLCAWRGGPSSYEQYFGPGTRLTVT.